A single T cell receptor beta chain is shown here with its context. As yet, its antigen is unknown. Per the germline V gene, CDR1 is MNHNY and CDR2 is SVGAGI (reference sequence). The CDR3 runs 15 residues. V was pared by 6 bases and J by 4 bases, with 6 bases of the junction left unmatched. TCRdb's table, derived via immunoSEQ multiplex PCR, lists solely in-frame clones and lacks some. The data contain 100,000 to 150,000 clones, 70% to 90% of them singletons. This sample is drawn from a study of T cell responses to AZD1222 COVID-19 vaccine. On the study more broadly: Second-dose schedules of about 4 or about 12 weeks were combined. The study, taken as a whole, reports: Compared with day 0, the breadth and depth of the Spike-specific TCR repertoire rose significantly after two doses of AZD1222. The sample set comprised mostly white British donors with more females, and clonal diversity was possibly underestimated. At baseline, seropositivity was found in only a handful of AZD1222 recipients.

This chain connects TRBV6-6 to TRBJ2-2; 9 nucleotides match TRBD2. This sequence was found in an adult in good health. Sequences were derived from peripheral blood, sampled on day 0 of AZD1222 vaccination. This CDR3 is CASRLTSGITGELFF. The DNA of the CDR3 is TGTGCCAGCAGATTGACTAGCGGAATCACCGGGGAGCTGTTTTTT.